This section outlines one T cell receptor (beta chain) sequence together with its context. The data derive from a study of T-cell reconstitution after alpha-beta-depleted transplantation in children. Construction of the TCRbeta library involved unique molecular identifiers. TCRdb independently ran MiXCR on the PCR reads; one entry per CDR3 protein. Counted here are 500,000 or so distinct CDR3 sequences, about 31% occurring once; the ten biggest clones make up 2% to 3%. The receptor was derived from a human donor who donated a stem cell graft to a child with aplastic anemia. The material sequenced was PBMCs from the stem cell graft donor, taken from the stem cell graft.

CDR3 region: CSADRLAGDAYEQYF. The CDR3 nucleotides read TGCAGTGCCGACCGACTAGCGGGGGACGCCTACGAGCAGTACTTC. The V and J genes are TRBV20-1 and TRBJ2-7, with 12 positions matching TRBD2. The CDR3 is 15 amino acids. V gave up 6 bases and J gave up 2 bases; unmatched junction bases: 8. Germline CDR1 DFQATT, CDR2 SNEGSKA (reference sequence).